This TCR beta chain was sequenced during a study of PD-1 blockade in classical Hodgkin lymphoma. In the case of this clone: Its antigen is unidentified.

V was clipped by 5 bases and J by 0 bases; unmatched bases: 2. This CDR3 has 15 amino acids. From germline, CDR1 is MNHEY and CDR2 SVGAGI. Clones were sequenced by immunoSEQ multiplex PCR, and TCRdb holds only the in-frame ones, with some missing. The sample lists 57,000 or so clones, roughly 87% occurring once. Time point reported: cycle 4 day 1 (C4D1), after more than five weeks of nivolumab. There was relapse after autologous stem cell transplantation in every patient, and there was variation in brentuximab vedotin exposure. Study-wide points: Among the patients, those starting nivolumab under 1 year after ASCT were excluded.

Specimen: peripheral blood mononuclear cells (PBMCs), collected before the fourth cycle of nivolumab. This TCR was recovered from a human donor with classical Hodgkin lymphoma. The V and J genes are TRBV6-5 and TRBJ1-3, with 9 bases aligning to TRBD1. CDR3 loop: CASSRQGDSGNTIYF. CDR3 nucleotide sequence: TGTGCCAGCAGTAGACAGGGGGACTCTGGAAACACCATATATTTT.